Listed here is a single T cell receptor (beta chain). What it binds is unknown. Measured with immunoSEQ multiplex PCR; TCRdb has only the in-frame clones, and not every one. The table shows 180,000 or so clones, with approximately 89% occurring only once. The data derive from a study of cytomegalovirus exposure and HLA in healthy donors. Overall study results and limits: Associated with cytomegalovirus, according to the listing, were 150 to 200 TCR beta chains.

Trimming took 6 bases from V and 8 from J, leaving 17 bases between them. This CDR3 has 15 residues. Germline CDR1 and CDR2: MNHEY and SMNVEV (reference sequence). The chain joins TRBV27 to TRBJ1-6; D unresolved. Sequences were obtained from PBMCs. The source of this sequence is a man in his thirties or forties in good health and CMV-seropositive. In DNA, the CDR3 is TGTGCCAGCAGATCTCAGGTAGGGCTGGATTCACCCCTCCACTTT. It is translated as CASRSQVGLDSPLHF.